The rows below give T cell receptor beta chains drawn from one sample of a study of T cells in Graves' hyperthyroidism and ophthalmopathy. Each CDR3 protein is one row after TCRdb ran MiXCR on the multiplex PCR reads. The sample lists roughly 400,000 distinct CDR3 sequences, about 14% seen once, with approximately 29% in the top ten. Input material: blood. The receptors here all came from a man aged 50-59 years with Graves' ophthalmopathy. Each CDR3 is given with its conserved first and last residue. A D gene is named only where the DNA matches it firmly. Only some rows state a clone size, as once, few, many or a class for expanded clones.

abundance,v_gene,j_gene,d_gene,CDR3nt,CDR3aa
many,TRBV30,TRBJ2-7,-,TGTGCCTGGAGTAAAGGGGTCAACTCCTACGAGCAGTACTTC,CAWSKGVNSYEQYF
many,TRBV9,TRBJ2-2,TRBD2,TGTGCCAGCAGCGTAGCGGCTAGCGGGTCGAACACCGGGGAGCTGTTTTTT,CASSVAASGSNTGELFF
many,TRBV4-2,TRBJ2-5,-,TGTGCCAGCAGCCAAGAGAATGGAGAGACCCAGTACTTC,CASSQENGETQYF
few,TRBV7-9,TRBJ2-1,-,TGTGCCAGCAGCAAGGATGAGCAGTTCTTC,CASSKDEQFF
many,TRBV20-1,TRBJ2-7,-,TGCAGTGCTAGCCTCGTGACGGCTTCCTACGAGCAGTACTTC,CSASLVTASYEQYF
few,TRBV9,TRBJ2-2,-,TGTGCCAGCAGCCCCGGAGGGTCACTCACCACCGGGGAGCTGTTTTTT,CASSPGGSLTTGELFF
-,TRBV19,TRBJ2-7,TRBD2,TGTGCCACCAGCGGGAGAGGGCTAAGCGACGAGCAGTACTTC,CATSGRGLSDEQYF
few,TRBV19,TRBJ1-2,-,TGTGCCAGTAGTACCAGACAGGACTTGAACTATGGCTACACCTTC,CASSTRQDLNYGYTF
many,TRBV5-5,TRBJ1-6,-,TGTGCCAGCAGCTTAAACTCCGCGAGCTCCTATAATTCACCCCTCCACTTT,CASSLNSASSYNSPLHF
-,TRBV24-1,TRBJ1-5,TRBD1,TGTGCCACCAGTCCGACAGGGACCAATCAGCCCCAGCATTTT,CATSPTGTNQPQHF
many,TRBV7-3,TRBJ2-7,TRBD2,TGTGCCAGCAGCTTAGCTAGCGGGAGGTCCTACGAGCAGTACTTC,CASSLASGRSYEQYF
many,TRBV3-1,TRBJ1-6,TRBD1,TGTGCCAGCAGCCAATCCACAGGGGGGAATTCACCCCTCCACTTT,CASSQSTGGNSPLHF
-,TRBV12-5,TRBJ2-3,TRBD1,TGTGCTAGTGGTTTGGGGCAGGGGGCCGGAGATACGCAGTATTTT,CASGLGQGAGDTQYF
many,TRBV12-5,TRBJ2-1,-,TGTGCTAGTGGCACCCAAAGGGGTTCCTACAATGAGCAGTTCTTC,CASGTQRGSYNEQFF
few,TRBV9,TRBJ1-5,-,TGTGCCAGCGGCGTAGACACAAATCAGCCCCAGCATTTT,CASGVDTNQPQHF
many,TRBV11-2,TRBJ1-2,TRBD1,TGTGCCAGCAGCCAAATCCGGGACAGGGGCTATGGCTACACCTTC,CASSQIRDRGYGYTF
-,TRBV7-2,TRBJ1-2,-,TGTGCCAGCAGCTTAAGTTTAAACGGAGGCTACACCTTC,CASSLSLNGGYTF
few,TRBV10-3,TRBJ2-3,-,TGTGCCATCAGTGGAGCGGCTCCTAGCACAGATACGCAGTATTTT,CAISGAAPSTDTQYF
few,TRBV4-1,TRBJ2-7,TRBD2,TGCGCCAGCAGCCAATTCCGAGCGGGAGTACGTTACGAGCAGTACTTC,CASSQFRAGVRYEQYF
many,TRBV20-1,TRBJ1-5,-,TGCAGTGCCGGGGGCGGGCGGAATCAGCCCCAGCATTTT,CSAGGGRNQPQHF
many,TRBV11-2,TRBJ2-1,TRBD2,TGTGCCAGCAGCTTTAGATTATTGCTAGCGGGAGAAGGCTACAATGAGCAGTTCTTC,CASSFRLLLAGEGYNEQFF
few,TRBV7-2,TRBJ2-7,TRBD2,TGTGCCAGCAGCTTTAGCGGGAAGACCTACGAGCAGTACTTC,CASSFSGKTYEQYF
many,TRBV11-1,TRBJ2-1,TRBD2,TGTGCCAGCAGCCTACCACGGACTAGCGGGAGTAAGGCCTCGGGGAATGAGCAGTTCTTC,CASSLPRTSGSKASGNEQFF
-,TRBV3-1,TRBJ1-4,-,TGTGCCAGCAGCCAAGCGGTGGGCAGCGCAACTAATGAAAAACTGTTTTTT,CASSQAVGSATNEKLFF
many,TRBV30,TRBJ2-1,-,TGTGCCCTAGAACGGGTTTTAAGTGTGGGCTACAATGAGCAGTTCTTC,CALERVLSVGYNEQFF
many,TRBV6-2/TRBV6-3,TRBJ2-3,TRBD2,TGTGCCAGCACTCCCGGAGTAGCGGGAGTATTAGATACGCAGTATTTT,CASTPGVAGVLDTQYF
few,TRBV7-9,TRBJ2-2,-,TGTGCCAGCAGCTTTACTGTGACCGGGGAGCTGTTTTTT,CASSFTVTGELFF
-,TRBV13,TRBJ2-2,-,TGTGCCAGCAGCTTACCCCGGACAGCGACCGGGGAGCTGTTTTTT,CASSLPRTATGELFF
many,TRBV6-1,TRBJ1-5,-,TGTGCCAGCAGCGACCATAATACCGGACGGAACAAGGGGCCCCAGCATTTT,CASSDHNTGRNKGPQHF
-,TRBV27,TRBJ1-4,-,TGTGCCAGCAGTTTCGCGGGGGCGAATAATGAAAAACTGTTTTTT,CASSFAGANNEKLFF
few,TRBV12-3/TRBV12-4,TRBJ2-6,-,TGTGCCAGCAGTTTGGCCAGGGCTGGGGCCAACGTCCTGACTTTC,CASSLARAGANVLTF
many,TRBV18,TRBJ2-7,-,TGTGCCAGCTCAGACAGCCAGGTTTTTTACGAGCAGTACTTC,CASSDSQVFYEQYF
many,TRBV28,TRBJ2-3,-,TGTGCCAGCACCTCGGCCGCCCATACGCAGTATTTT,CASTSAAHTQYF
many,TRBV10-3,TRBJ2-2,TRBD2,TGTGCCATCAACGAGGCACTAGCGGGAATCGGGGAGCTGTTTTTT,CAINEALAGIGELFF
many,TRBV6-1,TRBJ2-7,TRBD1,TGTGCCAGCAAAACCGGGACAGGACCGTACGAGCAGTACTTC,CASKTGTGPYEQYF
many,TRBV11-1,TRBJ2-7,TRBD2,TGTGCCAGCCAGGGAAGCGGGAGGGCCGCGGAGGACTTC,CASQGSGRAAEDF
many,TRBV30,TRBJ2-5,-,TGTGCCTGGAGTACACCGCAAGAGACCCAGTACTTC,CAWSTPQETQYF
-,TRBV7-3,TRBJ2-1,TRBD2,TGTGCCAGCAGCCAGCTAGCGGGAAGGCAAGAGCAGTTCTTC,CASSQLAGRQEQFF
many,TRBV5-1,TRBJ2-7,-,TGCGCCAGCAGCCTTACCGGACAGCTCTCCTACGAGCAGTACTTC,CASSLTGQLSYEQYF
-,TRBV28,TRBJ2-3,TRBD2,TGTGCCAGCAGTGTTCCTAGCGGGAGCACAGATACGCAGTATTTT,CASSVPSGSTDTQYF
many,TRBV12-3/TRBV12-4,TRBJ2-5,-,TGTGCCAGCAGCCTACAATCGGAGACCCAGTACTTC,CASSLQSETQYF
many,TRBV7-8,TRBJ2-7,-,TGTGCCAGCAGCCCGGACAGCTCCTACGAGCAGTACTTC,CASSPDSSYEQYF
few,TRBV6-1,TRBJ2-5,-,TGTGCCATCTTGCAAGAGACCCAGTACTTC,CAILQETQYF
many,TRBV20-1,TRBJ2-1,-,TGCAGTGCCAGACCCCTGAAAAACTTGTATGAGCAGTTCTTC,CSARPLKNLYEQFF
many,TRBV18,TRBJ2-7,-,TGTGCCAGCTCACCCCTCGGCGGGGATTCCTACGAGCAGTACTTC,CASSPLGGDSYEQYF
many,TRBV19,TRBJ1-6,-,TGTGCCAGTAGCCCGGACGGCGCAAGAGGTTCACCCCTCCACTTT,CASSPDGARGSPLHF
many,TRBV2,TRBJ2-5,-,TGTGCCAGCGTTTTGGGGGTAGAGACCCAGTACTTC,CASVLGVETQYF
-,TRBV28,TRBJ2-7,TRBD1,TGTGCCAGCAATACCCCGGGACAGGGGCTAAATGAGCAGTACTTC,CASNTPGQGLNEQYF
-,TRBV29-1,TRBJ2-7,-,TGCAGCGTTGGAACAGGTGCCCCTTACGAGCAGTACTTC,CSVGTGAPYEQYF
few,TRBV6-2/TRBV6-3,TRBJ2-2,-,TGTGCCAGCAGTTACAGGGCAGCAAACACCGGGGAGCTGTTTTTT,CASSYRAANTGELFF
-,TRBV19,TRBJ2-5,-,TGTGCCAGTAGTACGGGACTGCGAGAGGCCCAGTACTTC,CASSTGLREAQYF